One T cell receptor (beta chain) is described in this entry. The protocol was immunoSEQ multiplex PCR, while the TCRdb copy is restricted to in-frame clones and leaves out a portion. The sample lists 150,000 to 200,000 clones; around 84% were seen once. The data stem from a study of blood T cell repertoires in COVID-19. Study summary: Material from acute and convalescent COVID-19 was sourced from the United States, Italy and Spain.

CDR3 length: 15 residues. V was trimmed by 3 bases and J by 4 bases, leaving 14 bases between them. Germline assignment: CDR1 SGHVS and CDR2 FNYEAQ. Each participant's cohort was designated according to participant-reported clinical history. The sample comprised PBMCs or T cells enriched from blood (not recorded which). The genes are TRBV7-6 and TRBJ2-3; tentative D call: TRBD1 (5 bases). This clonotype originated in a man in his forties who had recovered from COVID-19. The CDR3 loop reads CASSFQGSEADTQYF. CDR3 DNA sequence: TGTGCCAGCAGCTTCCAGGGATCTGAGGCAGATACGCAGTATTTT.